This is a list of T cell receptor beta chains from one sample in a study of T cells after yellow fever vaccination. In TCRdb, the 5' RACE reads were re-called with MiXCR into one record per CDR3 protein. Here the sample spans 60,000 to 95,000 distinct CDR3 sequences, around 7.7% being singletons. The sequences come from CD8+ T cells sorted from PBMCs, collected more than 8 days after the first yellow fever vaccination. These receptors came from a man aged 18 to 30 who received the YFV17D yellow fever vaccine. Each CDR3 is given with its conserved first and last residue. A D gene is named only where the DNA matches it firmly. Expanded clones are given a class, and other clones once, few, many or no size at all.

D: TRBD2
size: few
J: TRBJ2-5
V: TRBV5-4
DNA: TGTGCCAGCAGCTCTCTAGCGGGGAACGGCGGGGGCTTCCAAGAGACCCAGTACTTC
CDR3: CASSSLAGNGGGFQETQYF

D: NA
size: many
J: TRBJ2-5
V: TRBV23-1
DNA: TGCGCCAGCAGTCAACCCCCCTGGACAGAAGAGACCCAGTACTTC
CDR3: CASSQPPWTEETQYF

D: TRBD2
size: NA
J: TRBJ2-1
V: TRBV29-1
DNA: TGCAGCGTGGACCTAGCGGACTCCTACAATGAGCAGTTCTTC
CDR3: CSVDLADSYNEQFF

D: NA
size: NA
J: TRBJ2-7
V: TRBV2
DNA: TGTGCCAGCTGCCCGGTTCACTCCTACGAGCAGTACTTC
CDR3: CASCPVHSYEQYF

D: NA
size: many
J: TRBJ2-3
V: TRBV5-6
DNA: TGTGCCAGCAGCTTCGGGACTCTGGACGCAGATACGCAGTATTTT
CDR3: CASSFGTLDADTQYF

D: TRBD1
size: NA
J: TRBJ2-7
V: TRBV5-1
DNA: TGCGCCAGCAGCCCCTCCGGGACAGGGGGTCCCGAGCAGTACTTC
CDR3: CASSPSGTGGPEQYF

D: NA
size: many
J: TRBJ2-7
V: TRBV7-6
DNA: TGTGCCAGCAGCTTAGACGGATTCTACGAGCAGTACTTC
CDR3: CASSLDGFYEQYF

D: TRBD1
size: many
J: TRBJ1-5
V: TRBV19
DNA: TGTGCCAGTAGTCCATCAGGGGGAGGCAATCAGCCCCAGCATTTT
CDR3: CASSPSGGGNQPQHF

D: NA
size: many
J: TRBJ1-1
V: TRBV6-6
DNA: TGTGCCAGCAGTTACGTTGGCGAACCTGAAGCTTTCTTT
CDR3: CASSYVGEPEAFF

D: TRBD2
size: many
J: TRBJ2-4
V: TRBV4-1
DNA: TGCGCCAGCAGCCAAGATGGGGGAGGGGTCGCCATTCAGTACTTC
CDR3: CASSQDGGGVAIQYF

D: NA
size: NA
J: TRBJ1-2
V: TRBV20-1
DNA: TGCAGGGGTTCTCGGGGGGCCTATGGCTACACCTTC
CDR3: CRGSRGAYGYTF

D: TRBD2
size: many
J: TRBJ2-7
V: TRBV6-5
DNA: TGTGCCAGCAGTTACTCCTCCGGGGGGGCCTACGAGCAGTACTTC
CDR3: CASSYSSGGAYEQYF

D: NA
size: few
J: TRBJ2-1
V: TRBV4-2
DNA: TGTGCCAGCAGCCAAGAGCCCTACAATGAGCAGTTCTTC
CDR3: CASSQEPYNEQFF

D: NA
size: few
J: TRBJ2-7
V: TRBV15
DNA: TGTGCCACCAGTCCCGGGTTCTACGAGCAGTACTTC
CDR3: CATSPGFYEQYF

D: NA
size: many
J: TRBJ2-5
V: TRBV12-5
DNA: TGTGCTAGTGGTTTGAGCATGGGTTTGGAGACCCAGTACTTC
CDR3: CASGLSMGLETQYF

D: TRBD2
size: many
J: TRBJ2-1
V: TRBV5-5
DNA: TGTGCCAGCAGCTTGTCGCCCTTAGCGGGGGTTCGCAATGAGCAGTTCTTC
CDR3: CASSLSPLAGVRNEQFF

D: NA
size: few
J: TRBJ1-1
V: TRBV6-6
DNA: TGTGCCAGCAGTCAAACAGAAAGAATAGAAGCTTTCTTT
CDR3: CASSQTERIEAFF

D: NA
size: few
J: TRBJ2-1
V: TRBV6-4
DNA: TGTGCCAGCAGTCTTATACAGGTGCAAGTACCGAGCTCCTACAATGAGCAGTTCTTC
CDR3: CASSLIQVQVPSSYNEQFF

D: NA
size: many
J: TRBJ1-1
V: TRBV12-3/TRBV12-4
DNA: TGTGCCAGCAGTTTAGGACCGAACACTGAAGCTTTCTTT
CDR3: CASSLGPNTEAFF

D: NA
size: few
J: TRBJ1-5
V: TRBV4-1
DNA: TGCGCCAGCAGCCAAGTATGGCGGGAGAATCAGCCCCAGCATTTT
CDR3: CASSQVWRENQPQHF

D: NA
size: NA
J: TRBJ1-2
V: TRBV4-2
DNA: TGTGCCAGCAGCCAGCCGGGACCGGGGCAGGGCTACACCTTC
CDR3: CASSQPGPGQGYTF

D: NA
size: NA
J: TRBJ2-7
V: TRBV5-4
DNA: TGTGCCAGCAGCTTGGCTGGCAGGGGTGACGAGCAGTACTTC
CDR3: CASSLAGRGDEQYF

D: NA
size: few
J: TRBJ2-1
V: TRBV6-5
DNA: TGTGCCAGCAGTTACTCTGCAGGGTTCATTTACAATGAGCAGTTCTTC
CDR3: CASSYSAGFIYNEQFF

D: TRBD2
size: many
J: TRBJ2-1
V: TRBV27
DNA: TGTGCCAGCAGTGACGGGAGGGGACTGAGGGTATACAATGAGCAGTTCTTC
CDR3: CASSDGRGLRVYNEQFF

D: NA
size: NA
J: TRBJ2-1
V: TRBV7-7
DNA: TGTGCCAGCAGCGCGACCAGGGGTTCCTACAATGAGCAGTTCTTC
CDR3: CASSATRGSYNEQFF

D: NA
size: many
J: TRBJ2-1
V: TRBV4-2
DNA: TGTGCCAGCAGGATGGGCAGGGTGAGTGAGCAGTTCTTC
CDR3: CASRMGRVSEQFF

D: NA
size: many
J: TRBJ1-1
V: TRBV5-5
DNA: TGTGCCAGCAGCTTGACTGGCAGGGTGATGGGAGCTTTCTTT
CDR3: CASSLTGRVMGAFF